A selection of T cell receptor beta chains follows, all from one sample in a study of OX40 agonist ivuxolimab in advanced cancers. Profiled with immunoSEQ multiplex PCR; TCRdb holds only in-frame clones, not every one. This table has tens of thousands of clones, over 65% appearing once. Sequencing used CD4+ or CD8+ T cells sorted from blood, obtained in a trial of the OX40 agonist ivuxolimab. The source is an adult with an advanced solid tumor such as melanoma, head and neck, liver or kidney cancer. The conserved cysteine and the conserved F or W are not part of the CDR3 here. D genes are given only for firm matches.

d_call j_call v_call cdr3_aa
NA TRBJ1-2 TRBV15 ATRGGTNYGYT
NA TRBJ1-2 TRBV2 ASSVGGYT
TRBD2 TRBJ2-2 TRBV27 ASSPGLAGTGELF
NA TRBJ1-3 TRBV14 ASRPLAGNTIY
NA TRBJ1-2 TRBV27 ASRLSGGGTYGYT
NA TRBJ1-3 TRBV30 AQEKPYGGNTIY
NA TRBJ1-2 TRBV5-6 ASSFRQGYYGYT
NA TRBJ1-2 TRBV6-1 ASSDFSGTVYGYT
NA TRBJ1-1 TRBV25-1 ASSDWQTEAF
TRBD2 TRBJ2-5 TRBV7-3 ASSLSLAGDSPN
TRBD1 TRBJ2-7 TRBV5-1 ASSLGTGREEQY
NA TRBJ2-5 TRBV5-1 ASSFRHGPRETQY
TRBD1 TRBJ1-6 TRBV7-2 ASSLATRTGDSPLH
NA TRBJ2-2 TRBV7-3 ASSSRDIHTGELF
NA TRBJ1-2 TRBV6-5 ASSSPLLYGYT
TRBD2 TRBJ2-3 TRBV5-4 ASSDPTSGPDTQY
TRBD1 TRBJ1-1 TRBV29-1 SVDSRQGTEAF
NA TRBJ1-2 TRBV2 ASSLSGGTDYGYT
NA TRBJ2-1 TRBV19 ASSIGRGMNEQF
NA TRBJ2-7 TRBV4-2 ASSQETFLKAEQY
TRBD1 TRBJ1-2 TRBV27 ASGRQGEDYGYT
NA TRBJ1-4 TRBV7-9 ASSLNSRAATNEKLF
NA TRBJ1-2 TRBV28 ASSLGSGSQGYT
NA TRBJ1-5 TRBV30 AWSVNRVGHYSNQPQH
NA TRBJ1-2 TRBV7-9 ASSHQQGLVGYT
NA TRBJ2-1 TRBV7-9 ASSPPPRMGNEQF
NA TRBJ1-2 TRBV7-2 ASSLAPRGLLGVDGYT
TRBD1 TRBJ2-1 TRBV6-5 ASSYAAGGAYEQF
NA TRBJ1-2 TRBV12-2 AGLTTDSYGYT
NA TRBJ1-2 TRBV27 ASSFRYSDGYT
NA TRBJ2-1 TRBV7-9 ASSFGDNEQF
TRBD1 TRBJ1-4 TRBV6-5 ASSSETGVQEKLF
NA TRBJ2-7 TRBV9 ASSVAEPYEQY
NA TRBJ1-5 TRBV5-6 ASSPWHGGPQH
NA TRBJ2-5 TRBV28 ASSLAGTETQY
NA TRBJ1-6 TRBV5-4 ASSADNRAYNSPLH
NA TRBJ2-7 TRBV7-6 ASKDGLSYEQY
TRBD2 TRBJ2-1 TRBV27 ASSLPTSGGGNNEQF
NA TRBJ1-5 TRBV7-2 ASSLEWGDNQPQH
TRBD2 TRBJ2-3 TRBV7-2 ASSRTSGGVTQY
NA TRBJ1-1 TRBV15 ATSRGGRGNTEAF
TRBD1 TRBJ1-1 TRBV11-2 ASSLVLGQGGEAF
NA TRBJ1-2 TRBV7-2 ASSLVAGEDYGYT
TRBD1 TRBJ1-3 TRBV7-2 ASSLWTGVDTIY
NA TRBJ1-5 TRBV30 AWSVATSPQPQH
NA TRBJ2-5 TRBV5-1 ASSLRSQETQY
NA TRBJ1-2 TRBV5-4 ASSLDIGGNYGYT
NA TRBJ1-6 TRBV6-5 ASSYSNTRNAPLH
NA TRBJ1-2 TRBV30 AWTGNYGYT
TRBD1 TRBJ1-2 TRBV19 ASSREGAANYGYT
TRBD1 TRBJ2-1 TRBV7-3 ASSLVGQGSGGEQF